This T cell receptor beta chain was recovered during a study of cytomegalovirus exposure and HLA in healthy donors. The study, taken as a whole, reports: Overall, roughly 170 TCR beta chains were annotated as cytomegalovirus-associated.

It was with 60 Vbeta and 13 Jbeta primers that the PCR ran. Using immunoSEQ multiplex PCR, the repertoire was profiled, and TCRdb retains in-frame clones only, with some absent. This sample yields around 170,000 clones, of which about 72% are seen a single time; approximately 1.5% belongs to the top ten. Of note for this clone: The antigen remains unidentified.

The CDR3 is made up of 17 amino acids. V was pared by 4 bases and J by 7 bases, with 17 bases of the junction left unmatched. Germline CDR1 is SNHLY and CDR2 is FYNNEI. The TCR was taken from a girl aged 10-17 years in good health and CMV-seronegative. The chain couples TRBV2 to TRBJ1-2; 8 bases agree with TRBD1. Sequencing used PBMCs. CDR3 in amino acids: CASSAGSVDRDLSGYTF. In DNA form, the CDR3 reads TGTGCCAGCAGTGCCGGTTCGGTGGACAGGGATTTATCTGGCTACACCTTC.